The rows below give T cell receptor beta chains drawn from one sample of a study of CD8+ T cells in alopecia areata. The repertoire was sequenced with immunoSEQ multiplex PCR; TCRdb's copy has only in-frame clones and lacks some. Altogether about 100,000 clones are present, roughly 89% being singletons, with the ten largest covering over 20%. Sequences were derived from CD8+ T cells sorted from blood, sampled at week 24, from a patient treated with tofacitinib. The source is a human donor with alopecia areata. CDR3s include the opening cysteine and the closing phenylalanine or tryptophan. D genes are given only for firm matches. Some rows have no size entry. The others give once, few or many, or a class for an expanded clone.

clone size: -
V gene: TRBV29-1
J gene: TRBJ2-3
D gene: -
CDR3 DNA: TGCAGCGTTGAGGAGTATCACACAGATACGCAGTATTTT
CDR3 protein: CSVEEYHTDTQYF

clone size: -
V gene: TRBV11-3
J gene: TRBJ2-7
D gene: -
CDR3 DNA: TGTGCCAGCAGCCAAAATAGGGGGACTGGCGAGCAGTACTTC
CDR3 protein: CASSQNRGTGEQYF

clone size: -
V gene: TRBV5-1
J gene: TRBJ2-3
D gene: -
CDR3 DNA: TGCGCCAGCAGCCCGGGGGACCGAAAAGATACGCAGTATTTT
CDR3 protein: CASSPGDRKDTQYF

clone size: -
V gene: TRBV5-1
J gene: TRBJ1-5
D gene: TRBD1
CDR3 DNA: TGCGCCAGCAGCCCTGGGACAGGGGATCAGCCCCAGCATTTT
CDR3 protein: CASSPGTGDQPQHF

clone size: -
V gene: TRBV29-1
J gene: TRBJ2-1
D gene: -
CDR3 DNA: TGCAGCGTTGAGGGAACAGGGCTGGACAATGAGCAGTTCTTC
CDR3 protein: CSVEGTGLDNEQFF

clone size: -
V gene: TRBV11-2
J gene: TRBJ1-2
D gene: -
CDR3 DNA: TGTGCCAGCAGCGCACGACAGGACCGCTATGGCTACACCTTC
CDR3 protein: CASSARQDRYGYTF

clone size: -
V gene: TRBV7-2
J gene: TRBJ1-1
D gene: -
CDR3 DNA: TGTGCCAGCAGCTTAGACACTATGGCTGAAGCTTTCTTT
CDR3 protein: CASSLDTMAEAFF

clone size: -
V gene: TRBV6-1
J gene: TRBJ2-2
D gene: -
CDR3 DNA: TGTGCCAGCAGTGAACTCCGGCGGCTGAACACCGGGGAGCTGTTTTTT
CDR3 protein: CASSELRRLNTGELFF

clone size: -
V gene: TRBV6-6
J gene: TRBJ2-5
D gene: -
CDR3 DNA: TGTGCCAGCAGTCCCCTCCGGGACGGCCAGACCCAGTACTTC
CDR3 protein: CASSPLRDGQTQYF

clone size: -
V gene: TRBV25-1
J gene: TRBJ2-7
D gene: TRBD2
CDR3 DNA: TGTGCCAGCAGTGAAACCGGCGGGGGCGAGCAGTACTTC
CDR3 protein: CASSETGGGEQYF

clone size: -
V gene: TRBV11-2
J gene: TRBJ2-5
D gene: -
CDR3 DNA: TGTGCCAGCAGCAGTCGTGGGGGTCGAGAGACCCAGTACTTC
CDR3 protein: CASSSRGGRETQYF

clone size: -
V gene: TRBV27
J gene: TRBJ2-1
D gene: TRBD1
CDR3 DNA: TGTGCCAGCAGTCCGGGGACAGGGGGCAATGAGCAGTTCTTC
CDR3 protein: CASSPGTGGNEQFF

clone size: once
V gene: TRBV6-1
J gene: TRBJ2-7
D gene: -
CDR3 DNA: TGTGCCAGCCGATCGGGCCCTTCCTACGAGCAGTACTTC
CDR3 protein: CASRSGPSYEQYF

clone size: -
V gene: TRBV2
J gene: TRBJ2-1
D gene: TRBD2
CDR3 DNA: TGTGCCAGCAGTGATAGCGCGGGGGGTTATGAAGGAGATGAGCAGTTCTTC
CDR3 protein: CASSDSAGGYEGDEQFF

clone size: -
V gene: TRBV7-9
J gene: TRBJ2-2
D gene: -
CDR3 DNA: TGTGCCAGCAGCTTCCGGGGTCAGAACACCGGGGAGCTGTTTTTT
CDR3 protein: CASSFRGQNTGELFF

clone size: -
V gene: TRBV6-6
J gene: TRBJ2-1
D gene: TRBD1
CDR3 DNA: TGTGCCAGCAGCGAGGACAGGGAGACAAATGAGCAGTTCTTC
CDR3 protein: CASSEDRETNEQFF

clone size: -
V gene: TRBV4-1
J gene: TRBJ2-3
D gene: -
CDR3 DNA: TGCGCCAGCAGCCATAATAGGACTTACGTATTTAGCACAGATACGCAGTATTTT
CDR3 protein: CASSHNRTYVFSTDTQYF

clone size: -
V gene: TRBV7-6
J gene: TRBJ2-1
D gene: TRBD1
CDR3 DNA: TGTGCCAGCAGCTTAGAGGCAGTAGTGTCGGGCAGGGGGCTTTTGTACAATGAGCAGTTCTTC
CDR3 protein: CASSLEAVVSGRGLLYNEQFF

clone size: -
V gene: TRBV12-5
J gene: TRBJ1-2
D gene: -
CDR3 DNA: TGTACACGGGGGGGTCTCTATGGCTACACCTTC
CDR3 protein: CTRGGLYGYTF

clone size: -
V gene: TRBV10-3
J gene: TRBJ2-5
D gene: TRBD2
CDR3 DNA: TGTGCCATCAGTGAGTCGGAGCGGGGGGTAGAGACCCAGTACTTC
CDR3 protein: CAISESERGVETQYF

clone size: -
V gene: TRBV7-7
J gene: TRBJ2-3
D gene: TRBD2
CDR3 DNA: TGTGCTAGCAGCTTAGCCCCCGGGGGGGCGGGGAGCACAGATACGCAGTATTTT
CDR3 protein: CASSLAPGGAGSTDTQYF

clone size: -
V gene: TRBV10-2
J gene: TRBJ2-2
D gene: -
CDR3 DNA: TGCGCCAGCAGTGAATACATGACCGGGGAGCTGTTTTTT
CDR3 protein: CASSEYMTGELFF

clone size: -
V gene: TRBV27
J gene: TRBJ2-5
D gene: TRBD1
CDR3 DNA: TGTGCCAGCAGTTCCACAGGGGCGAGCCAAGAGACCCAGTACTTC
CDR3 protein: CASSSTGASQETQYF

clone size: once
V gene: TRBV2
J gene: TRBJ1-1
D gene: -
CDR3 DNA: TGTGCCAGCACTCCCGGACGGGGGATCGCTGAAGCTTTCTTT
CDR3 protein: CASTPGRGIAEAFF

clone size: -
V gene: TRBV5-1
J gene: TRBJ1-1
D gene: -
CDR3 DNA: TGCGCCAGCAGCTTGTTCCGGGCTACCACTGAAGCTTTCTTT
CDR3 protein: CASSLFRATTEAFF

clone size: -
V gene: TRBV4-1
J gene: TRBJ1-6
D gene: TRBD1
CDR3 DNA: TGCGCCAGCAGCCCTCGGACAGGGGAGAATTCACCCCTCCACTTT
CDR3 protein: CASSPRTGENSPLHF

clone size: -
V gene: TRBV5-1
J gene: TRBJ2-2
D gene: -
CDR3 DNA: TGCGCCAGCAGCTTGAGCGGGGAGCTGTTTTTT
CDR3 protein: CASSLSGELFF

clone size: -
V gene: TRBV27
J gene: TRBJ2-7
D gene: -
CDR3 DNA: TGTGCCAGCAGTTCATACCGGGGCAGGGACCGCAACGAGCAGTACTTC
CDR3 protein: CASSSYRGRDRNEQYF

clone size: -
V gene: TRBV9
J gene: TRBJ1-2
D gene: -
CDR3 DNA: TGTGCCAGCAGCGAGAGCCCGGGACTGGAATTTAACTATGGCTACACCTTC
CDR3 protein: CASSESPGLEFNYGYTF

clone size: -
V gene: TRBV4-1
J gene: TRBJ2-7
D gene: -
CDR3 DNA: TGCGCCAGCAGCCAAGATGCTAACAGGGTCCGGGCCTACGAGCAGTACTTC
CDR3 protein: CASSQDANRVRAYEQYF

clone size: -
V gene: TRBV7-6
J gene: TRBJ1-1
D gene: -
CDR3 DNA: TGTGCCAGCAGCTTAGAAAGTGCGTTCACAGGTCAAAACACTGAAGCTTTCTTT
CDR3 protein: CASSLESAFTGQNTEAFF

clone size: -
V gene: TRBV7-3
J gene: TRBJ2-2
D gene: -
CDR3 DNA: TGTGCCAGCAGCGTTTCCCCAGGGGAGCAGAACACCGGGGAGCTGTTTTTT
CDR3 protein: CASSVSPGEQNTGELFF

clone size: -
V gene: TRBV6-5
J gene: TRBJ1-5
D gene: -
CDR3 DNA: TGTGCCAGCAGTTACGGCAGGAATCAGCCCCAGCATTTT
CDR3 protein: CASSYGRNQPQHF